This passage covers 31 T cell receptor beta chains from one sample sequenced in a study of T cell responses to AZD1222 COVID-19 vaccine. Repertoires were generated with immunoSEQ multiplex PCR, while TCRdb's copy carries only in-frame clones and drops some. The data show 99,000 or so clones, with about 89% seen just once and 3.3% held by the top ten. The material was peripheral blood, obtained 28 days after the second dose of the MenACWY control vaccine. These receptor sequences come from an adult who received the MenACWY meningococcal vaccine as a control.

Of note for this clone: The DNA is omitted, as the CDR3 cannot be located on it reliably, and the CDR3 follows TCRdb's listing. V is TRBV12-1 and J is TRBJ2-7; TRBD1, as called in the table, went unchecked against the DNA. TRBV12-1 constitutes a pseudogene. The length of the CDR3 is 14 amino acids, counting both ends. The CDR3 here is CASSFGSGTYEQYF.

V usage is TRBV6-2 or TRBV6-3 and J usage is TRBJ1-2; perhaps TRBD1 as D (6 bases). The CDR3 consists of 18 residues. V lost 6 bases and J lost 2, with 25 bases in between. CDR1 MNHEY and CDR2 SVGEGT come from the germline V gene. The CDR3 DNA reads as TGTGCCAGCAGCCCTTCGAGAAAAACAGGGCCCCTGAACTATGGCTACACCTTC. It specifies CASSPSRKTGPLNYGYTF.

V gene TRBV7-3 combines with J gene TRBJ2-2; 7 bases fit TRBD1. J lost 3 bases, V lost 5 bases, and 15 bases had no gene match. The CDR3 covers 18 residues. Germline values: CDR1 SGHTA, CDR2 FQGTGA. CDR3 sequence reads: CASSPRVVRGLDTGELFF. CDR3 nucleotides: TGTGCCAGCAGCCCCCGTGTGGTGAGGGGGCTCGACACCGGGGAGCTGTTTTTT.

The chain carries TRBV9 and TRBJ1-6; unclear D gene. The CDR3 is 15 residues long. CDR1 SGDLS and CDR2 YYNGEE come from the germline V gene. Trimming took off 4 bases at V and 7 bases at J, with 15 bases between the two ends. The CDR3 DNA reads TGTGCCAGCAGCCCCGTGGGCTCTTCGAATTCACCCCTCCACTTT. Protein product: CASSPVGSSNSPLHF. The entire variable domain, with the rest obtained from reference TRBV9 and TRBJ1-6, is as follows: DSGVTQTPKHLITATGQRVTLRCSPRSGDLSVYWYQQSLDQGLQFLIQYYNGEERAKGNILERFSAQQFPDLHSELNLSSLELGDSALYFCASSPVGSSNSPLHFGNGTRLTVT.

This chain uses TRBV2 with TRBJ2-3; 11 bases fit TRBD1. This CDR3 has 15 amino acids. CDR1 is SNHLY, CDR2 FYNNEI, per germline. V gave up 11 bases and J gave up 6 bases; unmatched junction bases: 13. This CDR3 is CASEPPGQGGDTQYF. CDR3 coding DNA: TGTGCCTCGGAGCCCCCGGGACAGGGGGGGGATACGCAGTATTTT.

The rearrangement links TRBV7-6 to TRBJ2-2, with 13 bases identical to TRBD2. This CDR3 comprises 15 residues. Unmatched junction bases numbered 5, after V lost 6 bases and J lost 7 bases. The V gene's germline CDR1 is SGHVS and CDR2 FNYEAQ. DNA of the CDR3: TGTGCCAGCAGTACTAGCGGGGGGGCCATCGGGGAGCTGTTTTTT. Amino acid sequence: CASSTSGGAIGELFF.

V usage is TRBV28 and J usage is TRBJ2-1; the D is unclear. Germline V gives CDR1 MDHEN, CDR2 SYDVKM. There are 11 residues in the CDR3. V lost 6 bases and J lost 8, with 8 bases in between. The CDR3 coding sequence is TGTGCCAGCAGCCTCACATATGAGCAGTTCTTC. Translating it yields CASSLTYEQFF.

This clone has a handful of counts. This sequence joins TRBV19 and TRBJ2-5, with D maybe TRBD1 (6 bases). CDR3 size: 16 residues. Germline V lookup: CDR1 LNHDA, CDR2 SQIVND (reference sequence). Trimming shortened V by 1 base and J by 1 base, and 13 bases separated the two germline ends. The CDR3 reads CASSIVAQGRQETQYF. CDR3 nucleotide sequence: TGTGCCAGTAGTATAGTCGCGCAGGGGCGCCAAGAGACCCAGTACTTC.

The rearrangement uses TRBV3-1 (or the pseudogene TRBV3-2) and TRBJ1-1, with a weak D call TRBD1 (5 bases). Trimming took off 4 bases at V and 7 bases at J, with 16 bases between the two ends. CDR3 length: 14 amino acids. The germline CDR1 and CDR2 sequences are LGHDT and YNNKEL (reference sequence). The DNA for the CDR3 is TGTGCCAGCAGCCTGGGGACCTATCGCAGTGAAGCTTTCTTT. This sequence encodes CASSLGTYRSEAFF.

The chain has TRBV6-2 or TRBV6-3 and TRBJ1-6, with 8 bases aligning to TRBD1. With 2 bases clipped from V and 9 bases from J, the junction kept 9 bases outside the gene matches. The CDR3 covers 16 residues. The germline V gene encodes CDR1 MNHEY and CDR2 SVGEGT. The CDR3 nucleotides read TGTGCCAGCAGTTACCCCGGGGACAGGATCGGTTCACCCCTCCACTTT. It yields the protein CASSYPGDRIGSPLHF.

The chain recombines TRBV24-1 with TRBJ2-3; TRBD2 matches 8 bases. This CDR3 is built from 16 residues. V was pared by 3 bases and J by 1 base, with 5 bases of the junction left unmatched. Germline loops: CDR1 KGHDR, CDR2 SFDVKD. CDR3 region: CATSDTTSAGTDTQYF. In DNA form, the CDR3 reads TGTGCCACCAGTGATACGACTAGCGCGGGCACAGATACGCAGTATTTT.

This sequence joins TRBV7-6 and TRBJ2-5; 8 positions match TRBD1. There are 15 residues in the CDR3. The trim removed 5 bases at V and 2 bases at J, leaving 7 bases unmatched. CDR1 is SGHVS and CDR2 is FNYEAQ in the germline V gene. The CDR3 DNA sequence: TGTGCCAGCAGCCCCGTAGACAGGGGTCAAGAGACCCAGTACTTC. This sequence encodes CASSPVDRGQETQYF.

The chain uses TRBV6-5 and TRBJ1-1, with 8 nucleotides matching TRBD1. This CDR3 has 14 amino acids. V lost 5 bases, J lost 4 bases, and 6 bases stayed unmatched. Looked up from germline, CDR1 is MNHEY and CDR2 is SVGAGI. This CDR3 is CASSIDRGLTEAFF. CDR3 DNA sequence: TGTGCCAGCAGTATCGACAGGGGTCTCACTGAAGCTTTCTTT.

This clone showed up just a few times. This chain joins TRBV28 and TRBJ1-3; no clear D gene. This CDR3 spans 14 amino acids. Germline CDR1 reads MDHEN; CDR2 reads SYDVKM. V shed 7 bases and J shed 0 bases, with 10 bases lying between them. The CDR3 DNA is TGTGCCAGCATCGGACGTGACTCTGGAAACACCATATATTTT. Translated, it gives CASIGRDSGNTIYF.

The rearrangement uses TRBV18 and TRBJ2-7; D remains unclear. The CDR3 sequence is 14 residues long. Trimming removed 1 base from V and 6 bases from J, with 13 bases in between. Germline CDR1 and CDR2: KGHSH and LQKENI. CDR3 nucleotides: TGTGCCAGCTCACCACTAGGAAGGTTAGGCGAGCAGTACTTC. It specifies CASSPLGRLGEQYF.

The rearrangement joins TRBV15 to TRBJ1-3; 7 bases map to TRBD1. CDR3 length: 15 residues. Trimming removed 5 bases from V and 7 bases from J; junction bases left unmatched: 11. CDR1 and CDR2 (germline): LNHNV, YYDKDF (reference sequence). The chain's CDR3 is CATSSRTGGGNTIYF. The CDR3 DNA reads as TGTGCCACCAGCTCGCGGACAGGTGGGGGGAACACCATATATTTT.

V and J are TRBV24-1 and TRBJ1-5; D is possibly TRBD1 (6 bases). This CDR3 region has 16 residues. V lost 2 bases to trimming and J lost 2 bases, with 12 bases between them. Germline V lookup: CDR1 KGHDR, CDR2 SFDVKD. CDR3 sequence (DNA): TGTGCCACCAGTGATTCGGGGGCGCGTGGCAATCAGCCCCAGCATTTT. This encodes CATSDSGARGNQPQHF.

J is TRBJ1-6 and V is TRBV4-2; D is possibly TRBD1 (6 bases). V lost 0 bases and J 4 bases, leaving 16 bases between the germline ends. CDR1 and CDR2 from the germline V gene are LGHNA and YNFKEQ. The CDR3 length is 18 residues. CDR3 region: CASSQEPGTSKYNSPLHF. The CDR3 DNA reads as TGTGCCAGCAGCCAAGAGCCCGGGACATCGAAATATAATTCACCCCTCCACTTT.

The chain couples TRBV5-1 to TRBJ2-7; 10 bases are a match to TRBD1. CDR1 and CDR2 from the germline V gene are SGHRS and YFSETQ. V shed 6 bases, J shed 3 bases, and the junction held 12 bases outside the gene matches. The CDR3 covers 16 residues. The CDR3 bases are TGCGCCAGCAAGGGTGGAGGGACAGGGGCCCTCTACGAGCAGTACTTC. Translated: CASKGGGTGALYEQYF.

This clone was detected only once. For the CDR3, the DNA is TGTGCCAGCAGCCAAGAGTACAGGGGTAATTCACCCCTCCACTTT. Encoded protein: CASSQEYRGNSPLHF. V gene TRBV4-2 combines with J gene TRBJ1-6; 7 bases align to TRBD1. The germline V gene has CDR1 LGHNA and CDR2 YNFKEQ. The CDR3 spans 15 residues. The trim removed 0 bases at V and 6 bases at J, leaving 2 bases unmatched.

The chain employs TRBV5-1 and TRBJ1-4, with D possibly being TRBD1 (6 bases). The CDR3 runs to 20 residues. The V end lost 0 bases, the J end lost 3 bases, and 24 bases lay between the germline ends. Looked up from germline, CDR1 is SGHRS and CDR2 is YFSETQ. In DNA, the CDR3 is TGCGCCAGCAGCTTGGCATCCTATATGGGTCATGGGGGGCCTAATGAAAAACTGTTTTTT. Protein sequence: CASSLASYMGHGGPNEKLFF.

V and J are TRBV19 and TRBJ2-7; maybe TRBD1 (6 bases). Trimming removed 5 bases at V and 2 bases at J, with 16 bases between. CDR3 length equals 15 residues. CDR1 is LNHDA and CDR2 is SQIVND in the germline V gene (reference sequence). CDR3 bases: TGTGCCAGTAGTGGTGGTGCAGGGGAAACCTACGAGCAGTACTTC. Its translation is CASSGGAGETYEQYF.

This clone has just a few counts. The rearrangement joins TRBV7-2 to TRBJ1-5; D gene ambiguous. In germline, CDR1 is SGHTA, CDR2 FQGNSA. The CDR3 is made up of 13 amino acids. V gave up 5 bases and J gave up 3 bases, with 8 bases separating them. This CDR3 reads CASSAQSNQPQHF. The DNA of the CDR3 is TGTGCCAGCAGCGCCCAGTCCAATCAGCCCCAGCATTTT.

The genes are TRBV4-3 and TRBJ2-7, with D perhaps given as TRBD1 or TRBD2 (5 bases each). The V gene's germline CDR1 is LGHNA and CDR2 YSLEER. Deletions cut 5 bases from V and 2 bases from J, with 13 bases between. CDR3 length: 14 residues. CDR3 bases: TGCGCCAGCAGCGTCCGGGACGGCCCCTACGAGCAGTACTTC. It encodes CASSVRDGPYEQYF.

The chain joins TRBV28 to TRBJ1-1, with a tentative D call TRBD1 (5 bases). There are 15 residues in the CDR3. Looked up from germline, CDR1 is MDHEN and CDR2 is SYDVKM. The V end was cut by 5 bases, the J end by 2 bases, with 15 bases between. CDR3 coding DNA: TGTGCCAGCAGTCCCGGGACGGAAGCTAACACTGAAGCTTTCTTT. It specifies CASSPGTEANTEAFF.

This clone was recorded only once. The DNA for the CDR3 is TGCAGCGTTCAGGGGGCGGATGGCTACACCTTC. Translation: CSVQGADGYTF. V gene TRBV29-1 combines with J gene TRBJ1-2, with 8 bases lining up with TRBD1. The CDR3 loop spans 11 amino acids. Germline V gene data show CDR1 as SQVTM and CDR2 as ANQGSEA. V trimming: 5 bases; J trimming: 6 bases; junction bases outside the gene matches: 2.

The CDR3 reads CASLGLAGPNEQFF. The CDR3 coding sequence is TGTGCCAGCTTGGGACTAGCGGGGCCCAATGAGCAGTTCTTC. V gene TRBV6-6 combines with J gene TRBJ2-1, with TRBD2 matching 13 bases. The junction had 4 bases not matched to a gene; V was cut back by 8 bases and J by 6 bases. This CDR3 comprises 14 residues. CDR1 is MNHNY, CDR2 SVGAGI, per germline (reference sequence).

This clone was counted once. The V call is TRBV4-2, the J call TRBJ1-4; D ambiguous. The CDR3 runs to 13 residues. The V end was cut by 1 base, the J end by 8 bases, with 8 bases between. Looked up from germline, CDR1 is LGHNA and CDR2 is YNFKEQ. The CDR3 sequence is CASSQGGEEKLFF. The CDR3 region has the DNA TGTGCCAGCAGCCAAGGAGGCGAGGAAAAACTGTTTTTT.

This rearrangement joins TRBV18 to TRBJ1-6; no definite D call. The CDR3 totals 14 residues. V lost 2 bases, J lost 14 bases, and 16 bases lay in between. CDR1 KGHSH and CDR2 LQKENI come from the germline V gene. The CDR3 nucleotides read TGTGCCAGCTCACCATACGCCGGGAGGGATGCCCTCCACTTT. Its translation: CASSPYAGRDALHF. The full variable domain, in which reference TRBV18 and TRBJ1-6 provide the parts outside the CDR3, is NAGVMQNPRHLVRRRGQEARLRCSPMKGHSHVYWYRQLPEEGLKFMVYLQKENIIDESGMPKERFSAEFPKEGPSILRIQQVVRGDSAAYFCASSPYAGRDALHFGNGTRLTVT.

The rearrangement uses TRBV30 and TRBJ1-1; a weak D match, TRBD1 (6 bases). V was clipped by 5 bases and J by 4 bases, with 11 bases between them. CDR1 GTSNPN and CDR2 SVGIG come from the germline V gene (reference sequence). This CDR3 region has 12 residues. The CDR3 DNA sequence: TGTGCCTGGGGGAGGGGGGGCACTGAAGCTTTCTTT. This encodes CAWGRGGTEAFF.

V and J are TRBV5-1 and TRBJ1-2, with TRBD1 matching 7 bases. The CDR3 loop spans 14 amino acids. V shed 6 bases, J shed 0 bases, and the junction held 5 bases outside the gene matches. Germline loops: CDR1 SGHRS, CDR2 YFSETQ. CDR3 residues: CASKGQGANYGYTF. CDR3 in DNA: TGCGCCAGCAAAGGGCAGGGGGCTAACTATGGCTACACCTTC.